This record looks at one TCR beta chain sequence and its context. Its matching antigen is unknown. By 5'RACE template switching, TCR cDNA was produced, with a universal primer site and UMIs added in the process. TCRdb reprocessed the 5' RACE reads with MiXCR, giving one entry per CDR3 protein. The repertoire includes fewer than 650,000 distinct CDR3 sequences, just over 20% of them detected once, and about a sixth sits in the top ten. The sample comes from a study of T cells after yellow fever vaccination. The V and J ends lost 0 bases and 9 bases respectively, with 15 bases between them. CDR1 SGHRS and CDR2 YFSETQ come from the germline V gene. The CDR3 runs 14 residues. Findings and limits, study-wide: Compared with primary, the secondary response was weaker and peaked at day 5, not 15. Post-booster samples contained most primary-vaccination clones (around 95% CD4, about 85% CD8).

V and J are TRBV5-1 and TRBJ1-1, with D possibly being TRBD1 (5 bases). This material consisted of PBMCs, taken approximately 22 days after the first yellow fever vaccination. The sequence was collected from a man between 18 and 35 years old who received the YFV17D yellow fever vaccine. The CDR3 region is CASSLAVGEGQAFF. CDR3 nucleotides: TGCGCCAGCAGCTTGGCCGTGGGGGAGGGACAAGCTTTCTTT.